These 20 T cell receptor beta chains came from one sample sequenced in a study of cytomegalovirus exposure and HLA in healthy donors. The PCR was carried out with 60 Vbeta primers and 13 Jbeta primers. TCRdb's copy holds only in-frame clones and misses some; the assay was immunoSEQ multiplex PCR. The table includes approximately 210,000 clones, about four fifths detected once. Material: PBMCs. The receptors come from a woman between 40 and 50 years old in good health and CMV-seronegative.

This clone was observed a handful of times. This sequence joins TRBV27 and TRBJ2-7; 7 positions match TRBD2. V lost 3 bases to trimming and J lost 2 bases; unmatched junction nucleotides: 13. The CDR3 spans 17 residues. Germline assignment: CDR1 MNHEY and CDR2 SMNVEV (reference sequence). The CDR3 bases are TGTGCCAGCAGTTTGTTAGATTGGGCTAGCGGCCCCTACGAGCAGTACTTC. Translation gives CASSLLDWASGPYEQYF.

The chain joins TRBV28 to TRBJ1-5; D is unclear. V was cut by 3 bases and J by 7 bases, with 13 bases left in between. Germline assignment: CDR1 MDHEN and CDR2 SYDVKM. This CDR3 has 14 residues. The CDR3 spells CASSFDGRMQPQHF. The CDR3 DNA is TGTGCCAGCAGTTTCGACGGGAGGATGCAGCCCCAGCATTTT.

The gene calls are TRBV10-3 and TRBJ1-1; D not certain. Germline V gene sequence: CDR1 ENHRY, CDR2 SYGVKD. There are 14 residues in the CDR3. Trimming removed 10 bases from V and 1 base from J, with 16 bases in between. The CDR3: CATVVGDANTEAFF. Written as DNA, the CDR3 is TGTGCCACCGTCGTGGGAGATGCGAACACTGAAGCTTTCTTT.

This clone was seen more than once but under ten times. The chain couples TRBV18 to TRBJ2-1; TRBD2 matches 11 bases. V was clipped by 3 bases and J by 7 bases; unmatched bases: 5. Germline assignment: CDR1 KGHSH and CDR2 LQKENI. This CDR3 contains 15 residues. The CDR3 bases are TGTGCCAGCTCACCGTCGACTAGCGGGATTAATGAGCAGTTCTTC. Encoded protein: CASSPSTSGINEQFF.

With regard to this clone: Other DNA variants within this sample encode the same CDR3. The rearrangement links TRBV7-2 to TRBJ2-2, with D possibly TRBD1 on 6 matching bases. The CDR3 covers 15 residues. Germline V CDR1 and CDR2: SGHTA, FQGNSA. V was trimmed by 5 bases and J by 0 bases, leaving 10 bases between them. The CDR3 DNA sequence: TGTGCCAGCAGCCTCGACAGGCCGAACACCGGGGAGCTGTTTTTT. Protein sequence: CASSLDRPNTGELFF.

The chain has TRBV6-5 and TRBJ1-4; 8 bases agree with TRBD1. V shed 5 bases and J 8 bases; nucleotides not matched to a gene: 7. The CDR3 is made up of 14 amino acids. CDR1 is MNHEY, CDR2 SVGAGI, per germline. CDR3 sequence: CASSEGWTGEKLFF. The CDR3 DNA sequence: TGTGCCAGCAGTGAAGGGTGGACAGGGGAAAAACTGTTTTTT.

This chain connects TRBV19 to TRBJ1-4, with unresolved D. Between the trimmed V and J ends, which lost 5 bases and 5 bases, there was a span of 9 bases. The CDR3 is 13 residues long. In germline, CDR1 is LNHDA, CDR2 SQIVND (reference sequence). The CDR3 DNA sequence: TGTGCCAGTAGTCCGACGGGGAATGAAAAACTGTTTTTT. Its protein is CASSPTGNEKLFF.

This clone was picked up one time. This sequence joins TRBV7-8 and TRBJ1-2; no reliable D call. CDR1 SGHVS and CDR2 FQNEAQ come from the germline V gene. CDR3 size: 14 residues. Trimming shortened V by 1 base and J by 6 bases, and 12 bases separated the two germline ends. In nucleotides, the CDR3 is TGTGCCAGCAGCTTAGGGAGCCAGCGGCATGGCTACACCTTC. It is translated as CASSLGSQRHGYTF.

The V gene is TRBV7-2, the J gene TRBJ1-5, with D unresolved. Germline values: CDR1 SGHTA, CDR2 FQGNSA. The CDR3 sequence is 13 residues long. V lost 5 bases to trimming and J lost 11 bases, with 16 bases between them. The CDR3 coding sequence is TGTGCCAGCAGCGCCGATAACGTCCAGTCCCAGCATTTT. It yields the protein CASSADNVQSQHF.

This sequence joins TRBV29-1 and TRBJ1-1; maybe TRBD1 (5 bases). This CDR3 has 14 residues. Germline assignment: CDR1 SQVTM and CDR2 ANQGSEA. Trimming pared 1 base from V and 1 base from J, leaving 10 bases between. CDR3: CSVEAGGENTEAFF. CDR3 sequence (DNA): TGCAGCGTTGAAGCCGGGGGGGAGAACACTGAAGCTTTCTTT.

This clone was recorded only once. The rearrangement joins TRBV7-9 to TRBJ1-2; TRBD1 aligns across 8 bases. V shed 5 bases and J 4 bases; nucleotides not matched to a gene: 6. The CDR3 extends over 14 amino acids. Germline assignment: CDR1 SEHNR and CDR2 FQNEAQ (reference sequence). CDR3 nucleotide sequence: TGTGCCAGCAGCCTTACAGGGACAGGCTATGGCTACACCTTC. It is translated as CASSLTGTGYGYTF. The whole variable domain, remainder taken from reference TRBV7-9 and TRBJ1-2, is DTGVSQNPRHKITKRGQNVTFRCDPISEHNRLYWYRQTLGQGPEFLTYFQNEAQLEKSRLLSDRFSAERPKGSFSTLEIQRTEQGDSAMYLCASSLTGTGYGYTFGSGTRLTVV.

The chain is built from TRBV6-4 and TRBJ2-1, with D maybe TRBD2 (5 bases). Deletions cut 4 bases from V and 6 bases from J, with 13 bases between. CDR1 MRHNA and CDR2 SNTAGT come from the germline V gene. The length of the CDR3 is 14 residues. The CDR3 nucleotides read TGTGCCAGCAGTGCTGGACTCCAAACCAATGAGCAGTTCTTC. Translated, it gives CASSAGLQTNEQFF.

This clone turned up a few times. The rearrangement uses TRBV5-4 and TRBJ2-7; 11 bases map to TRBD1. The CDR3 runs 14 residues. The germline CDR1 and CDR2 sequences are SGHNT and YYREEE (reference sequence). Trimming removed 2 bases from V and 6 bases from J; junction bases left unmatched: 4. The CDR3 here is CASSLGTGGREQYF. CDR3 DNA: TGTGCCAGCAGCTTAGGGACAGGGGGGCGCGAGCAGTACTTC.

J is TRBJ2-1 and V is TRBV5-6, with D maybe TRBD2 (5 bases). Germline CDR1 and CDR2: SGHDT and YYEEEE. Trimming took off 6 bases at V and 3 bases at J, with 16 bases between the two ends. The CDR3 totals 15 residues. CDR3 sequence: CASTPRTRYYNEQFF. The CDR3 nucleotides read TGTGCCAGCACCCCGCGAACTAGATACTACAATGAGCAGTTCTTC.

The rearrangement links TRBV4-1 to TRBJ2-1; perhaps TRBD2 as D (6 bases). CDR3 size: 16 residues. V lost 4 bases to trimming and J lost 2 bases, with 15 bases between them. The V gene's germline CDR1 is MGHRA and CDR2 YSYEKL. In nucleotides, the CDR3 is TGCGCCAGCAGCCTCGGGACTGGTGGAGCCTACAATGAGCAGTTCTTC. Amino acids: CASSLGTGGAYNEQFF.

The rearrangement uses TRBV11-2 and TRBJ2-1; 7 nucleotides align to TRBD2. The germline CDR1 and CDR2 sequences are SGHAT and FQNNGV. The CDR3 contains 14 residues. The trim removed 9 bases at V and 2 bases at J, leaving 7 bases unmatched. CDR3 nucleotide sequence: TGTGCCAGTTCACGGGAGGCCACCTACAATGAGCAGTTCTTC. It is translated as CASSREATYNEQFF.

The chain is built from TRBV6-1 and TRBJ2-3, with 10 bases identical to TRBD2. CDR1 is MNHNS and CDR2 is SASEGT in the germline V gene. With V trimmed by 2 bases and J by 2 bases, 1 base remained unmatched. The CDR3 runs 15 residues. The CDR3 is CASSELAGATDTQYF. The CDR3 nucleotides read TGTGCCAGCAGTGAACTAGCGGGAGCCACAGATACGCAGTATTTT.

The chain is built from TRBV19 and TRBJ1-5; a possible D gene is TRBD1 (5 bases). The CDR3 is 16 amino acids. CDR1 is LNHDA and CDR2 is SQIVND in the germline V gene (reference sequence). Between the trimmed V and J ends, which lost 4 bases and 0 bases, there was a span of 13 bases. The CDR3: CASSRTTSYSNQPQHF. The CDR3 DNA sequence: TGTGCCAGTAGTAGGACAACGTCCTATAGCAATCAGCCCCAGCATTTT.

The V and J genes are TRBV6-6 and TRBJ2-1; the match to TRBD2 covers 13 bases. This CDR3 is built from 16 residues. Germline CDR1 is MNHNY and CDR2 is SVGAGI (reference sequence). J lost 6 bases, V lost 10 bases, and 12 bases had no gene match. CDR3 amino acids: CATDSAGTSGTNEQFF. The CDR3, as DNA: TGTGCCACCGACTCCGCCGGGACTAGCGGGACCAATGAGCAGTTCTTC.

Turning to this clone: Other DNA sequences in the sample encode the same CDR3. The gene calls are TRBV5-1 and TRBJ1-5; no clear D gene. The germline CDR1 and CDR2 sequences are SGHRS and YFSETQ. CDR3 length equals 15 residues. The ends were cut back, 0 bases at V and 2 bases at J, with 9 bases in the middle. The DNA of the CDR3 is TGCGCCAGCAGCTTGGCGGGTGTCGGCAATCAGCCCCAGCATTTT. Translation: CASSLAGVGNQPQHF.